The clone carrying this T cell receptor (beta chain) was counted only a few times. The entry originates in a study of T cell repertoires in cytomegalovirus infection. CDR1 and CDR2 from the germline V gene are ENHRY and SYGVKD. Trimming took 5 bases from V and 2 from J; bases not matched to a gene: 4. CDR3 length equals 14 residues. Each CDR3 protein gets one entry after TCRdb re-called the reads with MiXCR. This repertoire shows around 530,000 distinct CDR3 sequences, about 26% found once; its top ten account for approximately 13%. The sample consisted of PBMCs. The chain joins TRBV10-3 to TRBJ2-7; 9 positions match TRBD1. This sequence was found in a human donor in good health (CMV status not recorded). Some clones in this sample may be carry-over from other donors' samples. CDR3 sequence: CAISSGQGTYEQYF. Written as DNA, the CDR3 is TGTGCCATCAGTTCGGGACAGGGAACCTACGAGCAGTACTTC.